These 10 T cell receptor beta chains share one sample of origin, sequenced in a study of Tregs in tolerant kidney transplant recipients. The table came from immunoSEQ multiplex PCR; TCRdb's copy has only in-frame clones and leaves some out. This table lists around 48,000 clones. The input for sequencing was CD4+ T cells from blood, taken before the transplant. These receptors all stem from a human donor who received a combined kidney and bone marrow transplant.

Of note for this clone: The CDR3 goes on 3 residues after the read ends, and that part is filled in from the germline J gene. The rearrangement joins TRBV2 to TRBJ1-1; possible D gene TRBD1, 6 bases. The CDR3 is 12 amino acids. V shed 8 bases and J shed 4 bases, with 11 bases lying between them. Germline V gives CDR1 SNHLY, CDR2 FYNNEI. CDR3: CASDRQATEAFF. CDR3 DNA (partial): TGTGCCAGCGACCGACAGGCCACTGAA. Full variable domain (rest looked up from reference TRBV2 and TRBJ1-1): EPEVTQTPSHQVTQMGQEVILRCVPISNHLYFYWYRQILGQKVEFLVSFYNNEISEKSEIFDDQFSVERPDGSNFTLKIRSTKLEDSAMYFCASDRQATEAFFGQGTRLTVV.

About this clone itself: At one of its ends the junction is not consistent with the germline gene, which may arise from a read error. The read gets to within 3 residues of the CDR3 end, and the germline J gene fills in the rest. The V and J genes are TRBV20-1 and TRBJ2-1, with 7 bases fitting TRBD1. The germline V gene has CDR1 DFQATT and CDR2 SNEGSKA (reference sequence). The CDR3 totals 12 residues. The covered CDR3 bases are TGCAGTGCTGGAGACAGGGCCAATGAG. Protein: CSAGDRANE. The complete CDR3 sequence is CSAGDRANEQFF.

Details on this clone: The CDR3 end lies 3 residues beyond the end of the read and is filled in from the germline J gene. The genes are TRBV30 and TRBJ2-3, with TRBD2 identical over 8 bases. CDR3 length equals 15 residues. V shed 0 bases and J 4 bases; nucleotides not matched to a gene: 6. The germline V gene has CDR1 GTSNPN and CDR2 SVGIG (reference sequence). The CDR3 DNA, read in part, is TGTGCCTGGAGTGTATCAGCGGGAGTAGCAGATACG. Protein: CAWSVSAGVADT. The full-length CDR3 reads as CAWSVSAGVADTQYF.

Concerning this clone: The read is 3 residues too short to cover the CDR3 end, so that end is filled in from the germline J gene. The chain recombines TRBV7-8 with TRBJ2-3; 9 bases agree with TRBD2. V lost 6 bases to trimming and J lost 2 bases; unmatched junction nucleotides: 9. The CDR3 length is 16 residues. The germline V gene has CDR1 SGHVS and CDR2 FQNEAQ. The sequenced part of the CDR3 DNA is TGTGCCAGCAGGGAACGACTAGCGGAGCCCACAGATACG. It codes for CASRERLAEPTDT. The full-length CDR3 reads as CASRERLAEPTDTQYF.

In the case of this clone: The read comes to an end 3 residues before the CDR3 does, leaving the germline J gene to fill in the end. This sequence joins TRBV7-3 and TRBJ2-5; 8 nucleotides line up with TRBD2. The CDR3 sequence is 14 residues long. With V trimmed by 4 bases and J by 2 bases, 3 bases remained unmatched. In germline, CDR1 is SGHTA, CDR2 FQGTGA. The CDR3 protein is CASSSGTSQETQYF. CDR3 DNA (partial): TGTGCCAGCAGCTCCGGGACTAGTCAAGAGACC.

In regard to this clone: The read stops 3 residues short of the end of the CDR3; the missing end is completed from the germline J gene. This chain joins TRBV20-1 and TRBJ2-1; tentatively, D is TRBD1 (6 bases). Germline values: CDR1 DFQATT, CDR2 SNEGSKA (reference sequence). CDR3 length: 15 residues. V lost 5 bases and J 0 bases, leaving 14 bases between the germline ends. CDR3 amino acids: CSAFTGYHSYNEQFF. CDR3 DNA (partial): TGCAGTGCTTTTACAGGGTACCACTCCTACAATGAG.

Concerning this clone: The read falls 3 residues short of the CDR3 end, and the missing part is taken from the germline J gene. The V and J genes are TRBV7-3 and TRBJ2-1; TRBD2 matches 8 bases. The CDR3 sequence is 17 residues long. The junction had 11 bases not matched to a gene; V was cut back by 0 bases and J by 7 bases. Germline lookup yields CDR1 SGHTA and CDR2 FQGTGA. The covered CDR3 bases are TGTGCCAGCAGCTTAACGGGAGGAGCGGGAGTTTTGAATGAG. It encodes CASSLTGGAGVLNE. The whole CDR3 reads CASSLTGGAGVLNEQFF.

The covered CDR3 bases are TGCAGTGCCCGCGACCGGCAGTTTGGACTAGCGGGGGCGTACAATGAG. This sequence encodes CSARDRQFGLAGAYNE. The whole CDR3 protein is CSARDRQFGLAGAYNEQFF. The V gene is TRBV20-1, the J gene TRBJ2-1, with TRBD2 identical over 13 bases. The read stops 3 residues short of the end of the CDR3; the missing end is completed from the germline J gene. The CDR3 is 19 residues long. The germline gives CDR1 DFQATT, CDR2 SNEGSKA (reference sequence). Trimming removed 6 bases from V and 4 bases from J; junction bases left unmatched: 18.

Here the CDR3 reads CASSPKRTRVVQETQYF. The part of the CDR3 DNA that was read is TGTGCCAGTAGTCCTAAAAGGACCAGGGTGGTCCAAGAGACC. This rearrangement joins TRBV19 to TRBJ2-5; D might be TRBD1 (5 bases). The read ends 3 residues early relative to the CDR3; the germline J gene fills the gap. The CDR3 contains 17 residues. Germline V gene lookup returns CDR1 LNHDA and CDR2 SQIVND (reference sequence). The germline V and J ends were trimmed by 5 bases and 1 base, with 20 bases remaining between them.

This chain's CDR3 is CSADRQGGTYGYTF. The CDR3 DNA, read in part, is TGCAGTGCTGACAGACAGGGGGGCACCTATGGC. The rearrangement links TRBV20-1 to TRBJ1-2, with 9 bases matching TRBD1. The observed sequence ends 3 residues before the CDR3 terminus, with the missing tail filled in from the germline J gene. The ends lost 5 bases at V and 4 bases at J; junction bases unmatched: 8. CDR1 is DFQATT and CDR2 is SNEGSKA in the germline V gene (reference sequence). The CDR3 runs to 14 residues.